These 28 T cell receptor beta chains originate from one sample sequenced in a study of T-cell memory formation after mild COVID-19. Each CDR3 protein gets one entry after TCRdb re-called the 5' RACE reads with MiXCR. Of 350,000 to 400,000 distinct CDR3 sequences in the sample, around 14% were seen once. Specimen: PBMCs or a T cell subset sorted from them (not recorded which). The receptors were sampled from a man between 18 and 29 years old who had mild COVID-19 (a few samples of this study predate the infection). Cell type and time point are not known.

The chain has TRBV7-6 and TRBJ1-2; D is unclear. Per the germline V gene, CDR1 is SGHVS and CDR2 is FNYEAQ. V was trimmed by 0 bases and J by 8 bases, leaving 10 bases between them. This CDR3 region has 13 residues. The CDR3 coding sequence is TGTGCCAGCAGCTTAGCCAGAGGCGGAGGCTACACCTTC. This encodes CASSLARGGGYTF.

This clonotype was seen a few times. The chain is built from TRBV7-2 and TRBJ1-5; no firm D call. Germline CDR1 and CDR2: SGHTA and FQGNSA. Trimming took 0 bases from V and 5 from J, leaving 5 bases between them. This CDR3 is 13 amino acids long. The CDR3 DNA is TGTGCCAGCAGCTTAGCGCCGGATCAGCCCCAGCATTTT. This translates into CASSLAPDQPQHF.

In this sample, this clonotype turned up many times. The rearrangement links TRBV4-2 to TRBJ1-2, with D unclear. V was clipped by 0 bases and J by 5 bases, with 4 bases between them. Germline assignment: CDR1 LGHNA and CDR2 YNFKEQ. The CDR3 has 12 residues. The CDR3 loop is CASSQELYGYTF. CDR3 nucleotide sequence: TGTGCCAGCAGCCAAGAATTGTATGGCTACACCTTC.

This clonotype has a handful of counts. The V gene is TRBV20-1, the J gene TRBJ2-1; 7 bases are shared with TRBD2. This CDR3 has 15 residues. V lost 3 bases and J lost 0; bases outside the gene matches: 5. In germline, CDR1 is DFQATT, CDR2 SNEGSKA (reference sequence). The CDR3 DNA reads TGCAGTGCTAGGAAAGCGGGGAGCTCCTACAATGAGCAGTTCTTC. Its translation: CSARKAGSSYNEQFF.

The rearrangement links TRBV6-6 to TRBJ1-2; D remains unclear. This CDR3 has 16 residues. CDR1 and CDR2 from the germline V gene are MNHNY and SVGAGI (reference sequence). With 8 bases removed from V and 1 base from J, the gap between germline ends came to 20 bases. The CDR3, as DNA: TGTGCCAGCGGATGGAGGGAGGCCGGTCGTAACTATGGCTACACCTTC. Encoded protein: CASGWREAGRNYGYTF.

The J gene is TRBJ2-1, the V gene TRBV7-2; TRBD1 is a possible D gene (5 bases). V was shortened by 7 bases and J by 7 bases, with 20 bases between the two germline ends. Germline lookup yields CDR1 SGHTA and CDR2 FQGNSA. The length of the CDR3 is 15 residues. The CDR3 DNA sequence: TGTGCCAGCATCCCACCAGGGCGGCGTGAGAATGAGCAGTTCTTC. This encodes CASIPPGRRENEQFF.

This clonotype was detected a few times. CDR3 sequence (DNA): TGTGCCAGCAGTTACGCACGTCAAGAGACCCAGTACTTC. Translation gives CASSYARQETQYF. The V and J genes are TRBV6-5 and TRBJ2-5; D unresolved. The V and J ends lost 2 bases and 2 bases respectively, with 6 bases between them. The CDR3 spans 13 residues. Germline V gene lookup returns CDR1 MNHEY and CDR2 SVGAGI.

This clonotype was counted a few times. The chain uses TRBV4-3 and TRBJ2-3; maybe TRBD1 (5 bases). Trimming took 3 bases from V and 0 from J, leaving 7 bases between them. CDR1 and CDR2 from the germline V gene are LGHNA and YSLEER. This CDR3 has 14 residues. CDR3 nucleotide sequence: TGCGCCAGCAGCCAGGACATAAGCACAGATACGCAGTATTTT. Translation gives CASSQDISTDTQYF.

A few counts support this clonotype. The chain combines TRBV6-6 with TRBJ2-7; D unclear. With 0 bases removed from V and 7 bases from J, the gap between germline ends came to 4 bases. Germline-derived CDR1 and CDR2 are MNHNY and SVGAGI (reference sequence). The CDR3 length is 11 residues. The CDR3 bases are TGTGCCAGCAGTTACTCGGGTGAGCAGTACGTC. Its protein is CASSYSGEQYV.

The chain carries TRBV7-2 and TRBJ2-2; no definite D call. V gave up 1 base and J gave up 0 bases, with 9 bases separating them. The CDR3 consists of 16 residues. Germline values: CDR1 SGHTA, CDR2 FQGNSA. The CDR3 bases are TGTGCCAGCAGCTTAGAACGCCCCGCGAACACCGGGGAGCTGTTTTTT. Translation: CASSLERPANTGELFF.

The genes are TRBV12-3 or TRBV12-4 and TRBJ1-3; D is ambiguous. CDR3 length: 15 residues. Trimming removed 6 bases at V and 1 base at J, with 13 bases between. The CDR3 DNA follows: TGTGCCAGCAGCTTGAATCGTGGGTCTGGAAACACCATATATTTT. It is translated as CASSLNRGSGNTIYF.

The genes are TRBV5-1 and TRBJ1-2, with D maybe TRBD1 (5 bases). CDR1 SGHRS and CDR2 YFSETQ come from the germline V gene. V lost 4 bases to trimming and J lost 7 bases, with 14 bases between them. The CDR3 contains 13 residues. CDR3 amino acids: CASSPGGDVGYTF. CDR3 coding DNA: TGCGCCAGCAGCCCCGGAGGGGACGTTGGCTACACCTTC.

This clonotype has just a few counts. V usage is TRBV5-6 and J usage is TRBJ1-6; TRBD1 is a possible D gene (6 bases). The CDR3 is 14 residues long. Germline CDR1 and CDR2: SGHDT and YYEEEE. V lost 3 bases to trimming and J lost 12 bases, with 16 bases between them. In DNA form, the CDR3 reads TGTGCCAGCAGCTACGACAGGTTAACCGGACCCCTCCACTTT. Translated, it gives CASSYDRLTGPLHF. Looking up the rest from reference TRBV5-6 and TRBJ1-6 gives the full variable domain: DAGVTQSPTHLIKTRGQQVTLRCSPKSGHDTVSWYQQALGQGPQFIFQYYEEEERQRGNFPDRFSGHQFPNYSSELNVNALLLGDSALYLCASSYDRLTGPLHFGNGTRLTVT.

The rearrangement links TRBV20-1 to TRBJ1-2; D perhaps matches TRBD1 (6 bases). V gave up 3 bases and J gave up 5 bases, with 13 bases separating them. Germline assignment: CDR1 DFQATT and CDR2 SNEGSKA (reference sequence). The CDR3 covers 13 residues. In nucleotides, the CDR3 is TGCAGTGCTAGGAACAGGGTGCTATATGGCTACACCTTC. Protein product: CSARNRVLYGYTF.

The V gene is TRBV18, the J gene TRBJ2-1; the D is unclear. There are 11 residues in the CDR3. Germline lookup yields CDR1 KGHSH and CDR2 LQKENI. Trimming removed 6 bases from V and 10 bases from J, with 10 bases in between. CDR3 amino acids: CASSPLGEQFF. DNA of the CDR3: TGTGCCAGCTCTCCCCTTGGCGAGCAGTTCTTC.

In this sample, this clonotype turned up many times. The chain combines TRBV7-8 with TRBJ2-5; D ambiguous. The CDR3 extends over 11 amino acids. From germline, CDR1 is SGHVS and CDR2 FQNEAQ. The V and J ends lost 5 bases and 5 bases respectively, with 6 bases between them. CDR3 loop: CASSPWETQYF. CDR3 nucleotides: TGTGCCAGCAGCCCGTGGGAGACCCAGTACTTC.

This clonotype has more than one count but fewer than ten. V and J are TRBV6-6 and TRBJ2-1, with D maybe TRBD2 (6 bases). The V gene's germline CDR1 is MNHNY and CDR2 SVGAGI (reference sequence). This CDR3 spans 14 amino acids. The ends were cut back, 11 bases at V and 0 bases at J, with 14 bases in the middle. The CDR3 DNA is TGTGCCGCGGTAGCGGTTAGCTCCTACAATGAGCAGTTCTTC. Its translation: CAAVAVSSYNEQFF.

This clonotype was seen a single time. The rearrangement uses TRBV5-1 and TRBJ1-5, with no clear D. This CDR3 is 15 amino acids long. Looked up from germline, CDR1 is SGHRS and CDR2 is YFSETQ. V lost 4 bases, J lost 6 bases, and 17 bases lay in between. CDR3 nucleotide sequence: TGCGCCAGCAGCAAGGACCCAGGAGGTAGTCAGCCCCAGCATTTT. It encodes CASSKDPGGSQPQHF.

Here the CDR3 reads CATSSQDRVYEQYV. The CDR3 DNA sequence: TGTGCCACCAGCAGCCAGGACAGGGTATACGAGCAGTACGTC. The chain links TRBV15 to TRBJ2-7; 8 bases match TRBD1. J gave up 4 bases and V 3 bases, and 5 bases lay outside the gene matches. Germline CDR1 reads LNHNV; CDR2 reads YYDKDF (reference sequence). The CDR3 length is 14 residues.

This clonotype was seen a handful of times. The chain combines TRBV7-9 with TRBJ1-4; D is uncertain. CDR3 length equals 13 residues. The germline V gene has CDR1 SEHNR and CDR2 FQNEAQ (reference sequence). Trimming pared 8 bases from V and 7 bases from J, leaving 14 bases between. The CDR3 spells CASSLASFEKLFF. CDR3 nucleotides: TGTGCCAGCTCCCTGGCAAGTTTTGAAAAACTGTTTTTT.

This clonotype was observed many times. V and J are TRBV21-1 and TRBJ2-5; TRBD1 is the table's D call, not checked against the DNA. TRBV21-1 is classified as a pseudogene. The CDR3 sequence is 18 residues long. For the CDR3, the DNA is TGTGCCAGCAGCAAAGTGGGACAGCCTCGAGGTACCCAAGAGACCCAGTACTTC. Its protein is CASSKVGQPRGTQETQYF.

This rearrangement joins TRBV19 to TRBJ2-5; 12 bases match TRBD1. The CDR3 has 16 residues. Germline V CDR1 and CDR2: LNHDA, SQIVND (reference sequence). V was pared by 3 bases and J by 5 bases, with 7 bases of the junction left unmatched. This CDR3 reads CASSMGTGGREETQYF. Here the CDR3 DNA reads TGTGCCAGTAGTATGGGGACAGGGGGCAGGGAGGAGACCCAGTACTTC.

This rearrangement joins TRBV5-1 to TRBJ2-3; 12 bases agree with TRBD2. Germline V gene sequence: CDR1 SGHRS, CDR2 YFSETQ. The CDR3 is 16 amino acids. Trimming at V came to 4 bases and at J to 3 bases, leaving 6 bases not matched to a gene. The CDR3 protein is CASSAGLAGLTDTQYF. CDR3 bases: TGCGCCAGCAGCGCCGGACTAGCGGGGCTGACAGATACGCAGTATTTT. The variable domain in full, with the rest retrieved from reference TRBV5-1 and TRBJ2-3, is KAGVTQTPRYLIKTRGQQVTLSCSPISGHRSVSWYQQTPGQGLQFLFEYFSETQRNKGNFPGRFSGRQFSNSRSEMNVSTLELGDSALYLCASSAGLAGLTDTQYFGPGTRLTVL.

V and J are TRBV2 and TRBJ2-1, with D tentatively TRBD1 (5 bases). CDR3 length equals 13 residues. Trimming removed 6 bases from V and 7 bases from J, with 13 bases in between. From germline, CDR1 is SNHLY and CDR2 FYNNEI. For the CDR3, the DNA is TGTGCCAGCAGCCCCGGACGGACAAATGAGCAGTTCTTC. Its translation: CASSPGRTNEQFF.

The chain couples TRBV5-6 to TRBJ1-2; D possibly corresponds to TRBD1 (6 bases). The CDR3 is 21 amino acids. Germline V CDR1 and CDR2: SGHDT, YYEEEE. The V gene lost 5 bases and the J gene lost 4 bases, with 36 bases spanning the gap. CDR3 DNA: TGTGCCAGCAGGGTTGGGACTTTCTACCGGGACACCCGTATCCATGGCTATGGCTACACCTTC. Translation: CASRVGTFYRDTRIHGYGYTF.

This clonotype was counted only a few times. This sequence joins TRBV24-1 and TRBJ1-5; maybe TRBD1 (5 bases). CDR1 and CDR2 from the germline V gene are KGHDR and SFDVKD. Trimming cost V 7 bases and J 4 bases, with 7 bases left between them. This CDR3 has 12 amino acids. CDR3 in DNA: TGTGCCACCAGAGGGGAGAATCAGCCCCAGCATTTT. It codes for CATRGENQPQHF.

This clonotype has more than one count but fewer than ten. The rearrangement uses TRBV11-2 and TRBJ2-2; TRBD2 might be the D (6 bases). The CDR3 loop spans 15 amino acids. V shed 1 base and J shed 3 bases, with 9 bases lying between them. The germline V gene has CDR1 SGHAT and CDR2 FQNNGV. The CDR3 here is CASSLGASDTGELFF. The CDR3 coding sequence is TGTGCCAGCAGCTTAGGCGCTAGCGACACCGGGGAGCTGTTTTTT.

This clonotype was seen only a few times. The chain has TRBV5-1 and TRBJ2-6; D is perhaps TRBD1 (6 bases). V was clipped by 5 bases and J by 4 bases, with 10 bases between them. The length of the CDR3 is 14 residues. CDR1 and CDR2 (germline): SGHRS, YFSETQ. The DNA of the CDR3 is TGCGCCAGCAGAGGGGGATCAGGGGCCAACGTCCTGACTTTC. Translated, it gives CASRGGSGANVLTF.